The T cell receptor (beta chain) described here comes from a study of T cells in Graves' hyperthyroidism and ophthalmopathy. Study findings and constraints: Researchers found most expanded thyroid clonotypes above 0.001 in blood as well.

The CDR3 spans 16 residues. Germline CDR1 ENHRY, CDR2 SYGVKD. Trimming removed 6 bases from V and 0 bases from J, with 15 bases in between. This clonotype was seen a handful of times. Its antigen is currently unknown. TCR beta CDR3 region amplification was performed from RNA transcripts. When the TCR CDR3 underwent first-round RT-PCR, the HTBI primer set was used. Using its own MiXCR run on the multiplex PCR reads, TCRdb lists one record per CDR3 protein. This table has about 590,000 distinct CDR3 sequences, approximately 14% appearing once. Exclusion followed for patients with uncontrolled infection, other autoimmune disease, pregnancy or lactation.

Source material: blood. This chain uses TRBV10-3 with TRBJ2-1; the D gene could be TRBD1 or TRBD2 (5 bases each). This TCR was recovered from a woman in her 30s with Graves' hyperthyroidism. The CDR3 loop is CAISLLGTNSYNEQFF. DNA of the CDR3: TGTGCCATCAGCCTACTCGGGACGAACTCCTACAATGAGCAGTTCTTC.